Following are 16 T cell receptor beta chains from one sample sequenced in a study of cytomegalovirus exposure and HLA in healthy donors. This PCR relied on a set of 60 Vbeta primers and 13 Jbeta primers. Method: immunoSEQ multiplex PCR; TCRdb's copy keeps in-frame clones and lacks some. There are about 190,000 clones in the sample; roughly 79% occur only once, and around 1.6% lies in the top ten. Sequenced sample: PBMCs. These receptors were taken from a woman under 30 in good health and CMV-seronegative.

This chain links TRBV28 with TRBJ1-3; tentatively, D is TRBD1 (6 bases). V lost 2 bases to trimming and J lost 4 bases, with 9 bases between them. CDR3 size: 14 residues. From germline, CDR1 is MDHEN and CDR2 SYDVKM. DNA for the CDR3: TGTGCCAGCAGTTTACCAGGGGACGGAAACACCATATATTTT. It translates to CASSLPGDGNTIYF.

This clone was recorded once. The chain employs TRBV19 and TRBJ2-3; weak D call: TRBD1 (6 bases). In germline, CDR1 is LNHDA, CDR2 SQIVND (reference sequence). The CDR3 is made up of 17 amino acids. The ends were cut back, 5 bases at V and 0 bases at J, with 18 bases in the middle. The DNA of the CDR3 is TGTGCCAGTAGTCGGTCAGGGGCATCCTCTAGCACAGATACGCAGTATTTT. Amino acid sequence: CASSRSGASSSTDTQYF.

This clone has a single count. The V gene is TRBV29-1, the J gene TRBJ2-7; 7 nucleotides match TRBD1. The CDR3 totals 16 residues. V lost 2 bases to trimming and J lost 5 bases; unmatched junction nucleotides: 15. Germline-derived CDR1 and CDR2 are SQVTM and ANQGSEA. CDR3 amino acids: CSVESSFWTGLNEQYF. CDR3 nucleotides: TGCAGCGTTGAATCATCGTTTTGGACAGGTCTCAACGAGCAGTACTTC.

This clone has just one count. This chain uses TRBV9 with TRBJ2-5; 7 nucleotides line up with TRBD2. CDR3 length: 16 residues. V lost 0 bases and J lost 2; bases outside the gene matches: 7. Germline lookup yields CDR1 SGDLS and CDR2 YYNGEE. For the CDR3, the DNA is TGTGCCAGCAGCGTAGGGAGGGGCGGGGGACAAGAGACCCAGTACTTC. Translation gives CASSVGRGGGQETQYF.

DNA for the CDR3: TGCGCCAGCAGCCAAGAGAGGGCCGGTAACTATGGCTACACCTTC. It codes for CASSQERAGNYGYTF. The V call is TRBV4-3, the J call TRBJ1-2; D is ambiguous. The V and J ends lost 0 bases and 1 base respectively, with 9 bases between them. Per the germline V gene, CDR1 is LGHNA and CDR2 is YSLEER. The CDR3 is 15 residues long.

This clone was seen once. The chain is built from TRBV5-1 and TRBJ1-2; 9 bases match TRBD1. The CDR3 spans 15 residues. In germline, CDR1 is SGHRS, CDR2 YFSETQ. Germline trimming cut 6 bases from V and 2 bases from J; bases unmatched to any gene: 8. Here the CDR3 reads CASTTGTGRNYGYTF. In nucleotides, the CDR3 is TGCGCCAGCACAACCGGGACAGGGAGGAACTATGGCTACACCTTC.

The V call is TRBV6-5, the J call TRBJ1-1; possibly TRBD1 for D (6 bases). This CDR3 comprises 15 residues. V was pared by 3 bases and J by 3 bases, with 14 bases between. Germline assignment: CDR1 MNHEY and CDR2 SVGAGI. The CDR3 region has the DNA TGTGCCAGCAGTTATTTAACAGGGAAGGACACTGAAGCTTTCTTT. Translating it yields CASSYLTGKDTEAFF.

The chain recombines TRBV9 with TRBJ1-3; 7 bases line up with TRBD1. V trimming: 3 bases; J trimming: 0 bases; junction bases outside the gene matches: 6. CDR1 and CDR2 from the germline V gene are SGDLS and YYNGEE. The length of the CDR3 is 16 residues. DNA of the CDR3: TGTGCCAGCAGCGGGCCGGGACAGTTCTCTGGAAACACCATATATTTT. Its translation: CASSGPGQFSGNTIYF.

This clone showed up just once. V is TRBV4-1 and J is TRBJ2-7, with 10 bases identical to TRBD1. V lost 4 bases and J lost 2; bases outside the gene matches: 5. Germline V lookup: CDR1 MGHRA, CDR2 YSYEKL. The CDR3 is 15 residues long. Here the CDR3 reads CASSLGQGSTYEQYF. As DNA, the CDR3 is TGCGCCAGCAGCCTGGGACAGGGGAGTACCTACGAGCAGTACTTC.

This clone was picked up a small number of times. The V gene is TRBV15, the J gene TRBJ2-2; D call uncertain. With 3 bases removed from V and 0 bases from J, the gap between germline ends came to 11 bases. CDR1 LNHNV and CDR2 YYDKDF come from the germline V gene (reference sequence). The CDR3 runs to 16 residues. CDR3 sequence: CATSRPPSANTGELFF. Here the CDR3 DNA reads TGTGCCACCAGCAGGCCCCCCAGTGCGAACACCGGGGAGCTGTTTTTT.

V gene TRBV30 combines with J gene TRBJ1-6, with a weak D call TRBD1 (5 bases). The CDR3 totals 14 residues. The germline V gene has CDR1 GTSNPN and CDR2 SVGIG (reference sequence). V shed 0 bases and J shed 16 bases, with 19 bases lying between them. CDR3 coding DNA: TGTGCCTGGAGTGTAGGGGCCTTGGGGTTATCACTCCACTTT. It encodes CAWSVGALGLSLHF.

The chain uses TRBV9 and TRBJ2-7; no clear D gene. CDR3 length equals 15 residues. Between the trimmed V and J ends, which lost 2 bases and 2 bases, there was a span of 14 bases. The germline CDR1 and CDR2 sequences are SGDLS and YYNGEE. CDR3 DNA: TGTGCCAGCAGCGTCTCGTCGTACTCAACCTACGAGCAGTACTTC. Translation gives CASSVSSYSTYEQYF.

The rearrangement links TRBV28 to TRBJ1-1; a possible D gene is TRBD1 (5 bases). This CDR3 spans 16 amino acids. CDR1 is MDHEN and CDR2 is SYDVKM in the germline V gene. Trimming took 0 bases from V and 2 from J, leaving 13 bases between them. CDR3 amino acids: CASSLWILGLNTEAFF. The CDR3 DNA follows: TGTGCCAGCAGTTTATGGATCTTGGGACTTAACACTGAAGCTTTCTTT. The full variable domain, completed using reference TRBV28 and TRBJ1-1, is DVKVTQSSRYLVKRTGEKVFLECVQDMDHENMFWYRQDPGLGLRLIYFSYDVKMKEKGDIPEGYSVSREKKERFSLILESASTNQTSMYLCASSLWILGLNTEAFFGQGTRLTVV.

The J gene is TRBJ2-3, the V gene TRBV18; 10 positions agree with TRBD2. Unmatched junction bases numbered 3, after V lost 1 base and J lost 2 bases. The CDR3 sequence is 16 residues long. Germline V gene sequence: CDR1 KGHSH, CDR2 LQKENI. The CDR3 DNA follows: TGTGCCAGCTCACCACTAGCGGGGGGCCACACAGATACGCAGTATTTT. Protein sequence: CASSPLAGGHTDTQYF. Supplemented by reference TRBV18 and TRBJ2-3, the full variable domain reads NAGVMQNPRHLVRRRGQEARLRCSPMKGHSHVYWYRQLPEEGLKFMVYLQKENIIDESGMPKERFSAEFPKEGPSILRIQQVVRGDSAAYFCASSPLAGGHTDTQYFGPGTRLTVL.

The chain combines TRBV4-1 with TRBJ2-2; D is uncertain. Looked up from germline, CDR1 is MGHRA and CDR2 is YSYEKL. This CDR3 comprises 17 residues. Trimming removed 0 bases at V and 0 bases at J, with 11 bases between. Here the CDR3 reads CASSQEGSAANTGELFF. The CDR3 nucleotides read TGCGCCAGCAGCCAAGAAGGCAGCGCTGCGAACACCGGGGAGCTGTTTTTT.

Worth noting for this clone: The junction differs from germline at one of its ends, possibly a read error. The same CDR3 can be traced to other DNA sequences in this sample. CDR3 amino acids: CARFETGVNTEAFF. The CDR3 DNA is TGTGCCAGGTTCGAGACAGGGGTGAACACTGAAGCCTTCTTT. This rearrangement joins TRBV2 to TRBJ1-1; 8 bases fit TRBD1. There are 14 residues in the CDR3. Germline-derived CDR1 and CDR2 are SNHLY and FYNNEI.